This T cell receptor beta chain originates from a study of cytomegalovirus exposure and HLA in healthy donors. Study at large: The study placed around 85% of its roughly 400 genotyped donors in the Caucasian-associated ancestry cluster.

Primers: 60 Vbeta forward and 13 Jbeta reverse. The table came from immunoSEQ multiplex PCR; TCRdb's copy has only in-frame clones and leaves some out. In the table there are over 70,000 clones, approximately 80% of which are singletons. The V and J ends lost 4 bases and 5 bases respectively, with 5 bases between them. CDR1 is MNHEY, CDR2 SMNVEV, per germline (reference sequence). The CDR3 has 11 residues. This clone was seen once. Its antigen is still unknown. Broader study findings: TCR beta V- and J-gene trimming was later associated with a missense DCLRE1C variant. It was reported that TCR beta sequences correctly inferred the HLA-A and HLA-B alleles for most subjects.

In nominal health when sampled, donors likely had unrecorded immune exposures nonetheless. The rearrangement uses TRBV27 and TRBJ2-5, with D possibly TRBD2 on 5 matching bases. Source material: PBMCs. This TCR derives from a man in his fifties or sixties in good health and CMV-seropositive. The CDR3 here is CASSSGETQYF. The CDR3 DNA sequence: TGTGCCAGCAGTTCGGGGGAGACCCAGTACTTC.